The 8 T cell receptor beta chains listed next were all sequenced from one sample in a study of chemoradiotherapy in HPV16-positive cancers. Generated by immunoSEQ multiplex PCR, the TCRdb table keeps only in-frame clones and is missing some. The sample records under 3,000 clones, around 72% being singletons. The sequencing here drew on tumor tissue, taken from a patient who underwent chemoradiotherapy. These receptors originate from a human donor with HPV-associated anogenital cancer.

The rearrangement joins TRBV19 to TRBJ1-5; TRBD1 agrees at 8 bases. CDR1 and CDR2 (germline): LNHDA, SQIVND (reference sequence). The CDR3 is made up of 13 amino acids. V trimming: 11 bases; J trimming: 3 bases; junction bases outside the gene matches: 6. The DNA of the CDR3 is TGTGCCTCCAGGGGGCAGCCCAATCAGCCCCAGCATTTT. It yields the protein CASRGQPNQPQHF.

This clone appeared a few times. The chain has TRBV5-5 and TRBJ1-5, with a tentative D call TRBD1 (6 bases). The V gene's germline CDR1 is SGHKS and CDR2 YYEKEE (reference sequence). This CDR3 comprises 13 residues. Between the trimmed V and J ends, which lost 4 bases and 4 bases, there was a span of 9 bases. CDR3 coding DNA: TGTGCCAGCAGCATCAGGGGAAATCAGCCCCAGCATTTT. Its translation is CASSIRGNQPQHF.

The CDR3 reads CASSLQRGADTQYF. In nucleotides, the CDR3 is TGTGCCAGCAGCTTGCAGCGGGGGGCAGATACGCAGTATTTT. The J gene is TRBJ2-3, the V gene TRBV5-4; 9 nucleotides align to TRBD2. The CDR3 consists of 14 residues. The V gene end was trimmed by 1 base and the J gene end by 4 bases; junction bases not matched to a gene: 1. CDR1 and CDR2 from the germline V gene are SGHNT and YYREEE (reference sequence).

The V and J genes are TRBV18 and TRBJ2-2; no reliable D call. Germline assignment: CDR1 KGHSH and CDR2 LQKENI. CDR3 length: 12 residues. V was cut by 3 bases and J by 4 bases, with 3 bases left in between. CDR3 in DNA: TGTGCCAGCTCACCGGGCACCGGGGAGCTGTTTTTT. Protein product: CASSPGTGELFF.

The chain is built from TRBV13 and TRBJ2-3; TRBD2 might be the D (6 bases). The V and J ends lost 5 bases and 0 bases respectively, with 18 bases between them. The CDR3 loop spans 17 amino acids. The germline V gene has CDR1 PRHDT and CDR2 FYEKMQ (reference sequence). CDR3 nucleotides: TGTGCCAGCAGCCCTACTCGGGGGTTCACTAGCACAGATACGCAGTATTTT. It translates to CASSPTRGFTSTDTQYF.

This clone was counted only a few times. The chain is built from TRBV6-6 and TRBJ1-5; no reliable D call. This CDR3 has 13 amino acids. Germline V lookup: CDR1 MNHNY, CDR2 SVGAGI (reference sequence). V lost 3 bases and J lost 6, with 9 bases in between. CDR3 nucleotide sequence: TGTGCCAGCAGTTATGGGGTTAGTCAGCCCCAGCATTTT. Residues: CASSYGVSQPQHF.

In this sample, this clone turned up once. V gene TRBV7-3 combines with J gene TRBJ2-2; weak D call: TRBD1 (6 bases). The CDR3 is 16 residues long. V was clipped by 2 bases and J by 3 bases, with 13 bases between them. Germline CDR1 is SGHTA and CDR2 is FQGTGA. CDR3: CASSLQGRGYTGELFF. The DNA for the CDR3 is TGTGCCAGCAGCTTACAAGGCAGGGGATACACCGGGGAGCTGTTTTTT.

This chain joins TRBV4-3 and TRBJ2-3, with 9 bases fitting TRBD2. The CDR3 is 18 amino acids. Germline lookup yields CDR1 LGHNA and CDR2 YSLEER. V lost 4 bases and J lost 4; bases outside the gene matches: 15. The CDR3 is CASSPLSGGGGAADTQYF. The CDR3 bases are TGCGCCAGCAGCCCCCTATCGGGGGGCGGGGGGGCTGCAGATACGCAGTATTTT.